This T cell receptor (beta chain) was retrieved from a study of blood T cell repertoires in COVID-19. About the research overall: Spain, Italy and the United States supplied samples that represented acute and convalescent COVID-19. Sample material is recorded as cDNA or gDNA derived from T cells, B-cell-depleted T cells, or PBMCs.

V shed 4 bases and J shed 3 bases, with 15 bases lying between them. The CDR3 runs 16 residues. Germline CDR1 is LGHNA and CDR2 is YSLEER. Authors' data handling: Nucleated cell number was recorded as an estimate derived from reference gene primer amplification. Using immunoSEQ multiplex PCR, the repertoire was profiled, and TCRdb retains in-frame clones only, with some absent. The DNA gave D and trimming, while V, J and clone size come from that table. Of 140,000 to 150,000 clones detected, around 84% appear once; the ten largest clones hold 13%. This sequence was found in a man in his 60s with active or convalescent COVID-19. Sequenced material: peripheral blood. This chain joins TRBV4-3 and TRBJ2-2; no clear D gene. The CDR3 protein is CASSPGREVYTGELFF. For the CDR3, the DNA is TGCGCCAGCAGCCCCGGAAGAGAGGTTTACACCGGGGAGCTGTTTTTT.